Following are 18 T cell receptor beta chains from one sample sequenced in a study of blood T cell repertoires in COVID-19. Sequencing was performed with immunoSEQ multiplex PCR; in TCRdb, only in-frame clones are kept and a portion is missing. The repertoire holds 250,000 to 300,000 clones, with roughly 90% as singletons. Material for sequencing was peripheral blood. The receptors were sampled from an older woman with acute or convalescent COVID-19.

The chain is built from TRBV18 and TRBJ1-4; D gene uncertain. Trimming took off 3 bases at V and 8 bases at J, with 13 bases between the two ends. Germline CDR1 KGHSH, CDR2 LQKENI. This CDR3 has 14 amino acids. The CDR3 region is CASSPYPGVEKLFF. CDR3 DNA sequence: TGTGCCAGCTCACCCTACCCCGGAGTGGAAAAACTGTTTTTT.

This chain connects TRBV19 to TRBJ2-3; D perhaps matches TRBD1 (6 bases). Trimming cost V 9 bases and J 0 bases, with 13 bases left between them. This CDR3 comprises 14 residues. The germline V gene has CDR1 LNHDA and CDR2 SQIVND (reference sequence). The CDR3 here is CASRGTPSTDTQYF. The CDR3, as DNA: TGTGCCAGCAGGGGCACCCCTAGCACAGATACGCAGTATTTT.

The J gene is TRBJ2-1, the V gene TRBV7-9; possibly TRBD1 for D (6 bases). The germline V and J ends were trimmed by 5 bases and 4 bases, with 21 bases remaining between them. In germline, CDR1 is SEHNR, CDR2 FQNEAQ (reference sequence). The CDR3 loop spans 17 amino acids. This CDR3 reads CASSPPTGRVDYNEQFF. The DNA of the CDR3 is TGTGCCAGCAGCCCCCCGACAGGTAGGGTAGATTACAATGAGCAGTTCTTC.

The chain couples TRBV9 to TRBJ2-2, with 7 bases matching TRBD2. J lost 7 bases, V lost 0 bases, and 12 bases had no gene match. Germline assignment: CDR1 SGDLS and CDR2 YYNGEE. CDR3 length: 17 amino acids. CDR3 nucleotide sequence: TGTGCCAGCAGCGTAGCGGGGAGGGCCTTGGGAAGCGGGGAGCTGTTTTTT. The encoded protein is CASSVAGRALGSGELFF.

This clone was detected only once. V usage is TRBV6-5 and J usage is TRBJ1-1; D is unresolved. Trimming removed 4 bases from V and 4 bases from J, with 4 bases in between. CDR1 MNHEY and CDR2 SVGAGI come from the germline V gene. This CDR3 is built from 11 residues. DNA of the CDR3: TGTGCCAGCAGTTTCGGCACTGAAGCTTTCTTT. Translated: CASSFGTEAFF.

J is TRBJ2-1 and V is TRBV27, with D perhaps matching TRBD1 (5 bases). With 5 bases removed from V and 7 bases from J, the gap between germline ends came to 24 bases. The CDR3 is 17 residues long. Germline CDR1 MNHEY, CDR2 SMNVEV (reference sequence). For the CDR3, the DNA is TGTGCCAGCAGTCCTCGTCCCGGGTTCGCAGGGTCAAATGAGCAGTTCTTC. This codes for CASSPRPGFAGSNEQFF.

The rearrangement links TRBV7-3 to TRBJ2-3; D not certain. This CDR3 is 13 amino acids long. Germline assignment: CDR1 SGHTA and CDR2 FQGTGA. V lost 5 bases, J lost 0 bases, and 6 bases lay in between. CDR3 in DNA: TGTGCCAGCAGCCCCTCTAGCACAGATACGCAGTATTTT. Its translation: CASSPSSTDTQYF.

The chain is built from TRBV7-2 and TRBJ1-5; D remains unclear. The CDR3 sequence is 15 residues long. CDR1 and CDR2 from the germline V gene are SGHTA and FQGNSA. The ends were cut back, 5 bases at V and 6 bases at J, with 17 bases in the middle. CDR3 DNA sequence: TGTGCCAGCAGCCCCACCAGGCCCGGATCTCAGCCCCAGCATTTT. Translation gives CASSPTRPGSQPQHF. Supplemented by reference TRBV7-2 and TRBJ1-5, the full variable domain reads GAGVSQSPSNKVTEKGKDVELRCDPISGHTALYWYRQSLGQGLEFLIYFQGNSAPDKSGLPSDRFSAERTGGSVSTLTIQRTQQEDSAVYLCASSPTRPGSQPQHFGDGTRLSIL.

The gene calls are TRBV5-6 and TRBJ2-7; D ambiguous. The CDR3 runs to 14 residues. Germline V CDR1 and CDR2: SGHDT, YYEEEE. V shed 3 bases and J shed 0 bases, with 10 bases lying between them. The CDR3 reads CASSSQVFSYEQYF. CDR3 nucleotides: TGTGCCAGCAGCTCCCAGGTCTTCTCCTACGAGCAGTACTTC.

DNA of the CDR3: TGTGCCAGCAGCGTAGGTCAAGATACGCAGTATTTT. This codes for CASSVGQDTQYF. V usage is TRBV9 and J usage is TRBJ2-3; D remains unclear. The germline V gene has CDR1 SGDLS and CDR2 YYNGEE. Trimming pared 0 bases from V and 5 bases from J, leaving 4 bases between. This CDR3 contains 12 residues.

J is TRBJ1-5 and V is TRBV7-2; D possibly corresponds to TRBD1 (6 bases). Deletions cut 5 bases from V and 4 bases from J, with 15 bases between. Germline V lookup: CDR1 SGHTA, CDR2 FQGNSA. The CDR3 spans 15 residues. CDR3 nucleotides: TGTGCCAGCAGCCCCGAACAGGGAGGGAATCAGCCCCAGCATTTT. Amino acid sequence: CASSPEQGGNQPQHF.

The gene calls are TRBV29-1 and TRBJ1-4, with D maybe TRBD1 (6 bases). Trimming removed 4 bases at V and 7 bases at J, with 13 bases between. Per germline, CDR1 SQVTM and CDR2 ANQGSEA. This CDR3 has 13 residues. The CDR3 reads CSVGHGRGEKLFF. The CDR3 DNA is TGCAGCGTTGGGCACGGCAGGGGTGAAAAACTGTTTTTT.

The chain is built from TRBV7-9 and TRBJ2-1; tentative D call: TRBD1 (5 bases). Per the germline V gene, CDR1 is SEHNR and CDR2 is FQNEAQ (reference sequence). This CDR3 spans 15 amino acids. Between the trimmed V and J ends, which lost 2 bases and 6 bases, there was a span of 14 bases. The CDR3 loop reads CASSLTSQGGNEQFF. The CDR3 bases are TGTGCCAGCAGCTTAACATCCCAGGGTGGCAATGAGCAGTTCTTC.

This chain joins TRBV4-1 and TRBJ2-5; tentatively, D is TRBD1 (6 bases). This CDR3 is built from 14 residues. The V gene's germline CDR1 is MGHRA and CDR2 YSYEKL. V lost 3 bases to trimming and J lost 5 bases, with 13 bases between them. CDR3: CASSHLSGDETQYF. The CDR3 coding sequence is TGCGCCAGCAGCCACCTCTCAGGGGATGAGACCCAGTACTTC.

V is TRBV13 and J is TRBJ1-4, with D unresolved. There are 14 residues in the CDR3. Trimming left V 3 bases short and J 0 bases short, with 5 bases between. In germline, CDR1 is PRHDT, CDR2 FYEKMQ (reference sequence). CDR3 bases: TGTGCCAGCAGCTTGCGAACAACTAATGAAAAACTGTTTTTT. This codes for CASSLRTTNEKLFF. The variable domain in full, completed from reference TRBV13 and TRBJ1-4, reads AAGVIQSPRHLIKEKRETATLKCYPIPRHDTVYWYQQGPGQDPQFLISFYEKMQSDKGSIPDRFSAQQFSDYHSELNMSSLELGDSALYFCASSLRTTNEKLFFGSGTQLSVL.

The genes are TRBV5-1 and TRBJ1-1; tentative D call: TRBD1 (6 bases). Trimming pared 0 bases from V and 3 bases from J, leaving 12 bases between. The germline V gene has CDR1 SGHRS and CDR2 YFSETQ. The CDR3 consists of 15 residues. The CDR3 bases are TGCGCCAGCAGCTTGGACAGGGCGGGTGACACTGAAGCTTTCTTT. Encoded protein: CASSLDRAGDTEAFF. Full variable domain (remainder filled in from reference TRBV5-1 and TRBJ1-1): KAGVTQTPRYLIKTRGQQVTLSCSPISGHRSVSWYQQTPGQGLQFLFEYFSETQRNKGNFPGRFSGRQFSNSRSEMNVSTLELGDSALYLCASSLDRAGDTEAFFGQGTRLTVV.

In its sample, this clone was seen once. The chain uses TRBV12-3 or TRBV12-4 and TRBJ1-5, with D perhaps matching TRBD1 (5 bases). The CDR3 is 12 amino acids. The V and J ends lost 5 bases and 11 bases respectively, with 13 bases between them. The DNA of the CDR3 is TGTGCCAGCAGTCCCCCAGGAGGGGCCCAGCATTTT. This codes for CASSPPGGAQHF.

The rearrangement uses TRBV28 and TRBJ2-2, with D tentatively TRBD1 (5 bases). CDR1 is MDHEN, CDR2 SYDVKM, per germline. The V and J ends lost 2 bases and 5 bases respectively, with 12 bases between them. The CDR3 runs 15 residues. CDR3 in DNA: TGTGCCAGCAGTTTACGCACAGGCGCAACCGGGGAGCTGTTTTTT. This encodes CASSLRTGATGELFF.